This passage covers 7 T cell receptor beta chains from one sample sequenced in a study of radiation and T cells in renal cell carcinoma. This sample's time point: blood 4 weeks post-SBRT, at nephrectomy. The treatment here: 15 Gy SBRT to primary tumor, nephrectomy 4 weeks later. Produced via immunoSEQ multiplex PCR; TCRdb's table is partial and in-frame only. The sample has some 44,000 clones; nearly 85% are singletons. Sequenced material: blood, taken from a patient whose treatment included radiotherapy and nephrectomy. All receptors derive from a woman aged 70-85 years with renal cell carcinoma.

The V gene is TRBV6-6, the J gene TRBJ2-7; D is ambiguous. This CDR3 is built from 12 residues. Between the trimmed V and J ends, which lost 5 bases and 4 bases, there was a span of 9 bases. Germline V CDR1 and CDR2: MNHNY, SVGAGI (reference sequence). The CDR3, as DNA: TGTGCCAGCAGTGGTGGGGTGTACGAGCAGTACTTC. It specifies CASSGGVYEQYF.

At least ten counts were recorded for this clone. The chain links TRBV2 to TRBJ2-7, with 7 bases lining up with TRBD2. V trimming: 4 bases; J trimming: 4 bases; junction bases outside the gene matches: 7. CDR1 is SNHLY, CDR2 FYNNEI, per germline. This CDR3 is built from 14 residues. In nucleotides, the CDR3 is TGTGCCAGCAGTGTAGCGGGCTCAGGTTACGAGCAGTACTTC. Translation: CASSVAGSGYEQYF.

The V gene is TRBV19, the J gene TRBJ1-1; D is perhaps TRBD1 (6 bases). Trimming cost V 6 bases and J 3 bases, with 11 bases left between them. In germline, CDR1 is LNHDA, CDR2 SQIVND (reference sequence). The CDR3 sequence is 13 residues long. The CDR3: CASRDSLDTEAFF. CDR3 DNA sequence: TGTGCCAGTAGGGACAGCCTGGACACTGAAGCTTTCTTT.

The chain recombines TRBV4-3 with TRBJ2-7, with 11 bases lining up with TRBD2. The germline V gene has CDR1 LGHNA and CDR2 YSLEER. V lost 2 bases and J lost 0; bases outside the gene matches: 6. The CDR3 length is 17 residues. The CDR3 DNA reads TGCGCCAGCAGCCAAAATAGCGGGAGGGCCCTCTCCTACGAGCAGTACTTC. The encoded protein is CASSQNSGRALSYEQYF.

V usage is TRBV5-1 and J usage is TRBJ2-1; perhaps TRBD2 as D (6 bases). CDR1 SGHRS and CDR2 YFSETQ come from the germline V gene. The CDR3 spans 15 residues. V lost 1 base to trimming and J lost 2 bases, with 10 bases between them. The CDR3 loop is CASSLTAGPYNEQFF. CDR3 nucleotide sequence: TGCGCCAGCAGCTTGACTGCGGGGCCCTACAATGAGCAGTTCTTC.

This chain connects TRBV9 to TRBJ2-1, with D possibly matching TRBD2 (5 bases). Trimming left V 7 bases short and J 6 bases short, with 20 bases between. Germline CDR1 reads SGDLS; CDR2 reads YYNGEE. This CDR3 comprises 15 residues. DNA for the CDR3: TGTGCCAGCCCCCCAGCAGCGGTAAAGGGCAATGAGCAGTTCTTC. Translation: CASPPAAVKGNEQFF.

This rearrangement joins TRBV27 to TRBJ2-7, with 8 bases aligning to TRBD2. The CDR3 runs to 17 residues. Per germline, CDR1 MNHEY and CDR2 SMNVEV (reference sequence). V was pared by 6 bases and J by 2 bases, with 15 bases of the junction left unmatched. CDR3 sequence: CASRTQRLAGDTYEQYF. CDR3 nucleotides: TGTGCCAGCAGGACTCAACGGCTAGCGGGCGATACCTACGAGCAGTACTTC.